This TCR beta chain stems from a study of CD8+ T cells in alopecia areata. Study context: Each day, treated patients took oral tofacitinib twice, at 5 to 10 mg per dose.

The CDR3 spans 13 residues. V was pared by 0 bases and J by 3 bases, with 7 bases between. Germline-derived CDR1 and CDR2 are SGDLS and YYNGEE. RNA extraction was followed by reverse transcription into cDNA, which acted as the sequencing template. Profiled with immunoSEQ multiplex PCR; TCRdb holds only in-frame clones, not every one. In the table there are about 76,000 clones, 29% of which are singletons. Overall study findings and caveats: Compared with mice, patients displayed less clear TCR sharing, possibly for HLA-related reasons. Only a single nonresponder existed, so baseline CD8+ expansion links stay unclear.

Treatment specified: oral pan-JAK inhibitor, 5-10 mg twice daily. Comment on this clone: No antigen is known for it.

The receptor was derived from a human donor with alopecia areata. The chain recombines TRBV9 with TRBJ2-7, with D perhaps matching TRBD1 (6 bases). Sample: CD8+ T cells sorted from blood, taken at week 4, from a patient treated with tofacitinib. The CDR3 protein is CASSVGQDYEQYF. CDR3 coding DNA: TGTGCCAGCAGCGTAGGACAGGACTACGAGCAGTACTTC.